This T cell receptor beta chain was obtained from a study of T cell changes during pregnancy in multiple sclerosis (dated by TCRdb to about 2019). With respect to the entire study: In women with multiple sclerosis, the researchers looked at how the T cell repertoire shifted as pregnancy progressed.

The germline V gene (reference sequence) sets CDR1 to LNHDA and CDR2 to SQIVND. Trimming costs V 3 bases and J 4 bases, and their ends lie 11 bases apart. From its cysteine to its phenylalanine, the CDR3 spans 14 amino acids. This entry keeps only the CDR3 DNA: 42 bases, framed from base 1. On this clone itself: No cognate antigen has been identified for it. One base away there is no much larger clone; base qualities are not given.

Receptor libraries were prepared by the immunoSEQ multiplex PCR assay. As stored in TCRdb, this immuneACCESS dataset retains in-frame rearrangements with V and J assigned. A fraction of the clones does not appear; measured against another copy, unresolved V genes explain less than half of the discrepancy, and the remainder lacks a known reason. The sample data list approximately 52,000 clones, and 85% to 95% of these were observed just once. Clones ranked in the top ten supply 0.25% of the sample. This chain is built from TRBV19 and TRBJ2-3; a weak D assignment points to TRBD1 (7 bases agree). The source material was CD4+ T cells from peripheral blood mononuclear cells, sampled in the third trimester of pregnancy. The receptor was derived from a female donor with multiple sclerosis, enrolled in a pregnancy study. The CDR3 here reads CASSMGRGADTQYF. The DNA is as follows: TGTGCCAGTAGTATGGGCAGGGGGGCAGATACGCAGTATTTT.